This T cell receptor beta chain was sequenced for a study of blood T cell repertoires in COVID-19. On the study more broadly: Italy, Spain and the United States were the sources of the convalescent and acute COVID-19 samples. Nucleic acid was either cDNA or gDNA, and it came from T cells, B-cell-depleted T cells, or PBMCs.

Germline loops: CDR1 LNHDA, CDR2 SQIVND (reference sequence). The CDR3 consists of 15 residues. V shed 4 bases and J 2 bases; nucleotides not matched to a gene: 7. Methods used by the authors: The authors estimated nucleated cell counts from reference gene primer amplification. Here immunoSEQ multiplex PCR was the method, and the copy in TCRdb shows in-frame clones only, minus some. Clonal size and the V and J genes are those of that table, whereas D and trimming came from the DNA. Here the sample spans approximately 270,000 clones, about nine tenths being singletons. Sequencing input: PBMCs or T cells enriched from blood (not recorded which). The source of this sequence is a human donor in a cohort exposed to, infected with or recovered from COVID-19 (not recorded which). The donor label of this sample is uncertain. The rearrangement uses TRBV19 and TRBJ2-7, with TRBD1 matching 8 bases. Written as DNA, the CDR3 is TGTGCCAGTAGTAGCCCGGGACAGGCTACCTACGAGCAGTACTTC. Amino acids: CASSSPGQATYEQYF. The full variable domain, with the rest looked up from reference TRBV19 and TRBJ2-7, is DGGITQSPKYLFRKEGQNVTLSCEQNLNHDAMYWYRQDPGQGLRLIYYSQIVNDFQKGDIAEGYSVSREKKESFPLTVTSAQKNPTAFYLCASSSPGQATYEQYFGPGTRLTVT.